This entry lists 21 T cell receptor beta chains sequenced from one sample in a study of ipilimumab plus nivolumab after autologous stem cell transplantation. Assay: immunoSEQ multiplex PCR; the TCRdb copy retains only in-frame clones and omits some. The sample consists of tens of thousands of clones, roughly four fifths of them appearing once. The material was PBMCs, obtained in a trial of ipilimumab plus nivolumab as post-transplant consolidation. All receptors derive from a male donor with diffuse large B-cell lymphoma.

The chain uses TRBV5-1 and TRBJ2-3, with TRBD1 matching 10 bases. The CDR3 has 15 amino acids. CDR1 and CDR2 from the germline V gene are SGHRS and YFSETQ. Trimming removed 0 bases from V and 4 bases from J; junction bases left unmatched: 2. CDR3 amino acids: CASSLGQGAADTQYF. The DNA for the CDR3 is TGCGCCAGCAGCTTGGGACAGGGGGCGGCAGATACGCAGTATTTT.

This clone was picked up one time. This sequence joins TRBV9 and TRBJ1-2, with a weak D call TRBD1 (6 bases). Trimming took off 0 bases at V and 4 bases at J, with 7 bases between the two ends. The CDR3 has 13 residues. CDR1 SGDLS and CDR2 YYNGEE come from the germline V gene. The CDR3 bases are TGTGCCAGCAGCGTAGTGGACAGCTATGGCTACACCTTC. As protein: CASSVVDSYGYTF. The full variable domain, its missing parts supplied by reference TRBV9 and TRBJ1-2, is DSGVTQTPKHLITATGQRVTLRCSPRSGDLSVYWYQQSLDQGLQFLIQYYNGEERAKGNILERFSAQQFPDLHSELNLSSLELGDSALYFCASSVVDSYGYTFGSGTRLTVV.

In this sample, this clone turned up a few times. This chain links TRBV7-9 with TRBJ1-2; a possible D gene is TRBD1 (6 bases). Between the trimmed V and J ends, which lost 1 base and 3 bases, there was a span of 6 bases. The V gene's germline CDR1 is SEHNR and CDR2 FQNEAQ (reference sequence). There are 13 residues in the CDR3. The CDR3 here is CASSLEGDYGYTF. In nucleotides, the CDR3 is TGTGCCAGCAGCTTAGAGGGGGACTATGGCTACACCTTC.

The genes are TRBV5-1 and TRBJ2-2, with 10 positions matching TRBD1. V shed 4 bases and J 5 bases; nucleotides not matched to a gene: 11. The CDR3 has 17 residues. Germline CDR1 SGHRS, CDR2 YFSETQ. CDR3 sequence: CASSSPRDRGGTGELFF. The CDR3 DNA follows: TGCGCCAGCAGCAGCCCCCGGGACAGGGGTGGTACCGGGGAGCTGTTTTTT.

The table lists this clone with a few counts. The V and J genes are TRBV18 and TRBJ1-1; D is possibly TRBD1 (5 bases). Germline assignment: CDR1 KGHSH and CDR2 LQKENI. The CDR3 runs to 15 residues. Between the trimmed V and J ends, which lost 4 bases and 1 base, there was a span of 13 bases. CDR3: CASSREPGGNTEAFF. The CDR3 DNA sequence: TGTGCCAGCTCACGCGAACCCGGGGGGAACACTGAAGCTTTCTTT.

The chain links TRBV1 to TRBJ2-5; the D call of TRBD2 is as the table states it, not checked on the DNA. TRBV1 is shown as a pseudogene. CDR3 size: 18 residues. Here the CDR3 reads CTSSLIFYGRGDKETQYF. In DNA form, the CDR3 reads TGCACCAGCAGCCTCATATTCTACGGGCGGGGGGACAAAGAGACCCAGTACTTC.

The gene calls are TRBV19 and TRBJ1-2, with 7 bases lining up with TRBD1. With V trimmed by 1 base and J by 8 bases, 7 bases remained unmatched. The CDR3 is made up of 14 amino acids. CDR1 is LNHDA and CDR2 is SQIVND in the germline V gene (reference sequence). The CDR3 region has the DNA TGTGCCAGTAGTATAGTAGGGACAGTTCGCGGCTACACCTTC. It yields the protein CASSIVGTVRGYTF.

This chain's CDR3 is CASSDYPSGRVYEQFF. CDR3 in DNA: TGTGCCAGCAGTGATTATCCTAGCGGGAGGGTGTATGAGCAGTTCTTC. V and J are TRBV6-4 and TRBJ2-1; 12 nucleotides align to TRBD2. The CDR3 spans 16 residues. Germline values: CDR1 MRHNA, CDR2 SNTAGT. V lost 3 bases, J lost 8 bases, and 8 bases stayed unmatched.

The rearrangement links TRBV6-5 to TRBJ2-7; D is undetermined. CDR1 and CDR2 (germline): MNHEY, SVGAGI. V dropped 5 bases and J dropped 2 bases, with 10 bases sitting between them. This CDR3 has 13 residues. The CDR3 sequence is CASSRLSPYEQYF. In nucleotides, the CDR3 is TGTGCCAGCAGTCGACTGTCCCCCTACGAGCAGTACTTC.

Only one count was recorded for this clone. The rearrangement joins TRBV10-2 to TRBJ1-1, with D unclear. With 0 bases removed from V and 10 bases from J, the gap between germline ends came to 9 bases. This CDR3 comprises 12 residues. Germline CDR1 is WSHSY and CDR2 is SAAADI. The CDR3 here is CASSESSVPAFF. Here the CDR3 DNA reads TGCGCCAGCAGTGAGTCGTCGGTACCAGCTTTCTTT.

The chain couples TRBV19 to TRBJ1-5; 9 nucleotides agree with TRBD1. Germline CDR1 is LNHDA and CDR2 is SQIVND (reference sequence). J gave up 7 bases and V 4 bases, and 8 bases lay outside the gene matches. The CDR3 is made up of 15 amino acids. The CDR3 DNA sequence: TGTGCCAGTAGTAAACGGGACAGGGAAGGGCAGCCCCAGCATTTT. This sequence encodes CASSKRDREGQPQHF.

The gene calls are TRBV4-1 and TRBJ1-6; possibly TRBD1 for D (5 bases). Per the germline V gene, CDR1 is MGHRA and CDR2 is YSYEKL. Trimming shortened V by 1 base and J by 9 bases, and 13 bases separated the two germline ends. This CDR3 is 15 amino acids long. CDR3 bases: TGCGCCAGCAGCCAAGCGTCGGGGGAAATTTCACCCCTCCACTTT. Amino acids: CASSQASGEISPLHF.

This clone was recorded a few times. Other DNA sequences in the sample encode the same CDR3. V is TRBV2 and J is TRBJ1-5, with D hard to call. This CDR3 has 12 residues. Per germline, CDR1 SNHLY and CDR2 FYNNEI. The germline V and J ends were trimmed by 11 bases and 4 bases, with 12 bases remaining between them. Here the CDR3 DNA reads TGTGCCTCTGCCGGAGGAAATCAGCCCCAGCATTTT. Encoded protein: CASAGGNQPQHF.

The chain is built from TRBV11-3 and TRBJ2-3; TRBD2 matches at 9 bases. V gave up 7 bases and J gave up 0 bases; unmatched junction bases: 5. CDR3 length: 15 amino acids. Germline-derived CDR1 and CDR2 are SGHNT and YENEEA. For the CDR3, the DNA is TGTGCCAGCACACGGCGGGAGGGGAGCACAGATACGCAGTATTTT. Its translation: CASTRREGSTDTQYF.

The chain links TRBV18 to TRBJ1-1; D is uncertain. Germline V CDR1 and CDR2: KGHSH, LQKENI. With 2 bases removed from V and 3 bases from J, the gap between germline ends came to 7 bases. The CDR3 spans 13 residues. CDR3 sequence: CASSPRSDTEAFF. The CDR3 bases are TGTGCCAGCTCACCAAGGAGCGACACTGAAGCTTTCTTT.

This clone has a handful of counts. V is TRBV15 and J is TRBJ2-1, with D tentatively TRBD1 or TRBD2 (5 bases each). The V end lost 0 bases, the J end lost 3 bases, and 12 bases lay between the germline ends. There are 16 residues in the CDR3. Germline CDR1 reads LNHNV; CDR2 reads YYDKDF (reference sequence). The CDR3 DNA reads TGTGCCACCAGCAGAGAGGGGACCCCTGGCTACAATGAGCAGTTCTTC. Its protein product is CATSREGTPGYNEQFF. The entire variable domain, with the rest obtained from reference TRBV15 and TRBJ2-1, is as follows: DAMVIQNPRYQVTQFGKPVTLSCSQTLNHNVMYWYQQKSSQAPKLLFHYYDKDFNNEADTPDNFQSRRPNTSFCFLDIRSPGLGDTAMYLCATSREGTPGYNEQFFGPGTRLTVL.

This clone has more than one count but fewer than ten. The V call is TRBV27, the J call TRBJ1-2, with D possibly matching TRBD1 (6 bases). Germline V gene data show CDR1 as MNHEY and CDR2 as SMNVEV (reference sequence). This CDR3 region has 14 residues. Between the trimmed V and J ends, which lost 5 bases and 4 bases, there was a span of 14 bases. The CDR3: CASSNRRQAYGYTF. In DNA, the CDR3 is TGTGCCAGCAGTAACCGCCGACAGGCCTATGGCTACACCTTC.

V and J are TRBV19 and TRBJ1-2, with unresolved D. The V gene lost 2 bases and the J gene lost 3 bases, with 7 bases spanning the gap. CDR3 length: 13 amino acids. The germline gives CDR1 LNHDA, CDR2 SQIVND (reference sequence). The CDR3 region has the DNA TGTGCCAGTAGTATAAACCTTGACTATGGCTACACCTTC. This encodes CASSINLDYGYTF.

This clone appeared once. CDR3 region: CASSQTGTTSYEQYF. In DNA form, the CDR3 reads TGCGCCAGCAGCCAGACCGGGACTACCTCCTACGAGCAGTACTTC. The genes are TRBV4-1 and TRBJ2-7, with 7 bases identical to TRBD2. With V trimmed by 3 bases and J by 0 bases, 5 bases remained unmatched. This CDR3 has 15 residues. Germline V gene sequence: CDR1 MGHRA, CDR2 YSYEKL.

A single count supports this clone. The rearrangement joins TRBV10-3 to TRBJ1-1; 9 bases line up with TRBD1. The ends lost 10 bases at V and 5 bases at J; junction bases unmatched: 8. CDR1 ENHRY and CDR2 SYGVKD come from the germline V gene. This CDR3 contains 13 residues. The DNA of the CDR3 is TGTGCCACTTGGGACAGGGTTTTTACTGAAGCTTTCTTT. This encodes CATWDRVFTEAFF.

J is TRBJ2-7 and V is TRBV11-2; 10 nucleotides match TRBD2. The trim removed 5 bases at V and 1 base at J, leaving 11 bases unmatched. This CDR3 contains 17 residues. Germline loops: CDR1 SGHAT, CDR2 FQNNGV. The CDR3 coding sequence is TGTGCCAGCAGCCGTCGGGACCTAGCGGGAGTTTCCTACGAGCAGTACTTC. This sequence encodes CASSRRDLAGVSYEQYF.